This section outlines one TCR beta chain sequence together with its context. The sample originates from a study of blood T cell repertoires in COVID-19. In the study overall: There were acute and convalescent COVID-19 samples, and they came from the United States, Italy and Spain. The analysed material was cDNA or gDNA that came from T cells, B-cell-depleted T cells, or PBMCs.

With V trimmed by 5 bases and J by 6 bases, 12 bases remained unmatched. CDR3 length: 16 residues. Per germline, CDR1 SNHLY and CDR2 FYNNEI. Per the authors' pipeline: Amplification of reference gene primers was used by the study to estimate nucleated cell counts. Sequenced by immunoSEQ multiplex PCR; TCRdb stores in-frame clones only, minus some. V and J calls and clone size are copied from that table; D and trimming were computed from the DNA. The sample lists approximately 400,000 clones, over 65% occurring once. This receptor was obtained from a human donor with acute or convalescent COVID-19. The donor label of this sample is uncertain. The chain carries TRBV2 and TRBJ1-5; 8 bases are a match to TRBD1. Sequenced sample: peripheral blood. CDR3 in DNA: TGTGCCAGCAGTACCCGACAGGGGTCGCCCCTTCAGCCCCAGCATTTT. It encodes CASSTRQGSPLQPQHF.